This T cell receptor beta chain is drawn from a study of CXCR3-negative and CXCR3-positive naive CD8 T cells. Study-level findings and limits: More hydrophobic TRB CDR3s occurred in CXCR3-positive than in CXCR3-negative naive cells. Fresh PBMCs served for most assays, and CXCR3 expression fell partially after cryopreservation. Naive subsets showed comparable surface CD5, and TCR interaction strength was also inferred from TRB CDR3 physicochemistry. Naive cells, whether CXCR3-negative or CXCR3-positive, had similar TRBV-TRBJ usage, while memory cells differed.

Libraries of TRB cDNA were made by 5' RACE and carried UMIs. With the 5' RACE reads reprocessed, TCRdb shows one record per CDR3 protein and no DNA. The listing contains more than 40,000 distinct CDR3 sequences. CDR1 and CDR2 from the germline V gene are SGDLS and YYNGEE. CDR3 size: 14 residues. As for this clonotype: Its antigen is undetermined.

The rearrangement joins TRBV9 to TRBJ1-1. The sequenced material came from naive CXCR3- CD8+ T cells from blood. The subset: CD45RO-CCR7+CD27+CD95- naive CD8+ T cells lacking CXCR3 (TNR3-). The receptor comes from a human donor in good health. Some clones in this sample may be carry-over from other donors' samples. The CDR3: CASSVASVNTEAFF. Full variable domain (rest looked up from reference TRBV9 and TRBJ1-1): DSGVTQTPKHLITATGQRVTLRCSPRSGDLSVYWYQQSLDQGLQFLIQYYNGEERAKGNILERFSAQQFPDLHSELNLSSLELGDSALYFCASSVASVNTEAFFGQGTRLTVV.